This is a list of T cell receptor beta chains from one sample in a study of identical twins. TCRdb re-called the 5' RACE reads through MiXCR, storing one row per CDR3 protein. Here the sample spans some 1,600,000 distinct CDR3 sequences, roughly a third being singletons. The sequenced sample was cord blood. The receptor set was obtained from a newborn girl in good health. The CDR3 runs from the conserved cysteine through the conserved F or W. D genes are given only for firm matches. For some rows the clone size is stated as once, few or many, or as a class when expanded; others skip it.

d_call j_call clone_size v_call cdr3_nt cdr3_aa
TRBD2 TRBJ2-1 few TRBV5-6 TGTGCCAGCAGCTCGACTAGCTGGGCTAGCGGGGTTTACTCTTACAATGAGCAGTTCTTC CASSSTSWASGVYSYNEQFF
. TRBJ2-1 many TRBV5-1 TGCGCCAGCAGCTTGCACGGGTTTACCGTATACAATGAGCAGTTCTTC CASSLHGFTVYNEQFF
. TRBJ2-7 few TRBV29-1 TGCAGCGTTGAAGAAGTAGGGGGTTCGCGTTCCGAGCAGTACTTC CSVEEVGGSRSEQYF
TRBD1 TRBJ2-2 . TRBV25-1 TGTGCCAGCAGTGATCCGAGGACAGGGAACACCGGGGAGCTGTTTTTT CASSDPRTGNTGELFF
. TRBJ2-7 few TRBV6-1 TGTGCCAGCAGTGATAACCGAGCCTACGAGCAGTACTTC CASSDNRAYEQYF
TRBD2 TRBJ2-3 many TRBV12-3/TRBV12-4 TGTGCCAGCAGTTCAGCCCAGCGGGGATACACAGATACGCAGTATTTT CASSSAQRGYTDTQYF
TRBD2 TRBJ2-2 few TRBV7-8 TGTGCCAGCAGCTTAGCGCTTCGGACTAGGTTGAACACCGGGGAGCTGTTTTTT CASSLALRTRLNTGELFF
TRBD2 TRBJ2-5 few TRBV3-1 TGTGCCAGCAGCTCCAAGGCTAGCGGGAAATCCAGGGAGACCCAGTACTTC CASSSKASGKSRETQYF
TRBD2 TRBJ2-7 many TRBV4-2 TGTGCCAGCAGCCAAGAGGGACTAGCGGACTACGAGCAGTACTTC CASSQEGLADYEQYF
TRBD2 TRBJ2-5 . TRBV5-1 TGCGCCAGCTGCCTGACTAGCGGGAGGGCCGTTCAAGAGACCCAGTACTTC CASCLTSGRAVQETQYF
TRBD2 TRBJ2-3 few TRBV5-1 TGCGCCAGCAGCTTGGGGCGACTAGCGGGAGCCCCTCGGGCGGATACGCAGTATTTT CASSLGRLAGAPRADTQYF
TRBD1 TRBJ1-1 . TRBV5-6 TGTGCCAGCAGCGATGGACAGGACACTGAAGCTTTCTTT CASSDGQDTEAFF
TRBD1 TRBJ2-2 once TRBV5-1 TGCACCAGCAGCTTGACAGGGGGCGCCGGGGAGCTGTTTTTT CTSSLTGGAGELFF
TRBD2 TRBJ2-5 . TRBV27 TGTGCCAGCATCGAAAGGGCTAGCGGGAGGTCTTACTCCTACAATGAGCAGTACTTC CASIERASGRSYSYNEQYF
TRBD2 TRBJ2-3 few TRBV7-2 TGTGCCAGCAGCTTACCTCTAGCGGGGGGCTCAGATACGCAGTATTTT CASSLPLAGGSDTQYF
TRBD1 TRBJ2-5 . TRBV29-1 TGCAGCGTTGGTACCGTGACAGGGGAGACCCAGTACTTC CSVGTVTGETQYF
. TRBJ1-2 few TRBV6-6 TGTGCCAGCAGTTACGAAGTAAACTATGGCTACACCTTC CASSYEVNYGYTF
. TRBJ2-1 . TRBV3-1 TGTGCCAGCAGCCAAGGGGGCGTGGGCATAGGCGAGCAGTTCTTC CASSQGGVGIGEQFF
. TRBJ1-1 few TRBV20-1 TGCAGTGCTAGAGATTACACCCTGAACACTGAAGCTTTCTTT CSARDYTLNTEAFF
TRBD2 TRBJ2-3 few TRBV14 TGTGCCAGCAGCCCTGGACTAGCGCCACCGAGGGATACGCAGTATTTT CASSPGLAPPRDTQYF
. TRBJ1-2 few TRBV20-1 TGCAGTGCTAGGCGGGGTCAGCGGGGCTACACCTTC CSARRGQRGYTF
TRBD1 TRBJ2-7 many TRBV4-2 TGTGCCAGCAGCCGCATAGGACAGGGCAACTACGAGCAGTACTTC CASSRIGQGNYEQYF
. TRBJ2-1 . TRBV5-1 TGCGCCAGCAGCTTGGTGGTGGGGACGCCCTACAATGAGCAGTTCTTC CASSLVVGTPYNEQFF
TRBD1 TRBJ1-1 . TRBV14 TGTGCCAGCAGCCAAGAAAACCGGGACAGTCGGTTGAGGAACACTGAAGCTTTCTTT CASSQENRDSRLRNTEAFF
. TRBJ2-3 . TRBV13 TGTGCCAGCAGCTTAGATTCACGGCACACCCTGATCACAGATACGCAGTATTTT CASSLDSRHTLITDTQYF
TRBD1 TRBJ1-2 many TRBV29-1 TGCAGCGTCCCGGGACAGGATGGCTACACCTTC CSVPGQDGYTF